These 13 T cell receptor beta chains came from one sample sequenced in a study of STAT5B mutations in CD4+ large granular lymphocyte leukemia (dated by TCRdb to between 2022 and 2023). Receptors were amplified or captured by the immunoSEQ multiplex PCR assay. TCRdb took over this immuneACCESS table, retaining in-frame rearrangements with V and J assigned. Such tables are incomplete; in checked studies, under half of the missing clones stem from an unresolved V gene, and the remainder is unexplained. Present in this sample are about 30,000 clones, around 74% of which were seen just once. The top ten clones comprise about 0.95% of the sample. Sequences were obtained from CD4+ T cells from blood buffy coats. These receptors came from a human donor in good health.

As DNA, the CDR3 is TGCGCCAGCAGCCCCATTCTTAAGGGCGGGGAGCTGTTTTTT. Translation gives CASSPILKGGELFF. This rearrangement joins TRBV4-1 to TRBJ2-2, with D unresolved. Germline V gene data show CDR1 as MGHRA and CDR2 as YSYEKL. This CDR3 spans 14 amino acids. V was clipped by 4 bases and J by 7 bases, with 13 bases between them.

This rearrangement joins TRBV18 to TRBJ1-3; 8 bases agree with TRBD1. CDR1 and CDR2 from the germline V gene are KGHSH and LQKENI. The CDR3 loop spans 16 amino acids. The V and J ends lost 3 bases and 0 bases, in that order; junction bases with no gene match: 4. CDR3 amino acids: CASSPGQASSGNTIYF. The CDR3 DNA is TGTGCCAGCTCACCGGGACAGGCGAGCTCTGGAAACACCATATATTTT.

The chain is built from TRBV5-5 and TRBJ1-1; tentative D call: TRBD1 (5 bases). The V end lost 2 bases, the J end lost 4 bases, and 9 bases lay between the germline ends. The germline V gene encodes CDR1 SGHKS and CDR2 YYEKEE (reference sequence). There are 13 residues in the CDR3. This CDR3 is CASSFTGITEAFF. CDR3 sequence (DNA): TGTGCCAGCAGCTTTACAGGAATCACTGAAGCTTTCTTT.

CDR3 nucleotides: TGTGCCAGCTCACCGAGGGACGAAAGCTCTGGAAACACCATATATTTT. It is translated as CASSPRDESSGNTIYF. V and J are TRBV18 and TRBJ1-3; D perhaps matches TRBD1 (5 bases). Germline V lookup: CDR1 KGHSH, CDR2 LQKENI. Trimming took off 3 bases at V and 0 bases at J, with 12 bases between the two ends. This CDR3 comprises 16 residues.

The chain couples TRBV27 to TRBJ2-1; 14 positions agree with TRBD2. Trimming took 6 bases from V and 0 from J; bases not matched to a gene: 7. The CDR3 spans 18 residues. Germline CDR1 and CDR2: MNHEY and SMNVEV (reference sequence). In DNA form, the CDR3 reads TGTGCCAGCAGGGGGGGACTAGCGGGAGCCAACTCCTACAATGAGCAGTTCTTC. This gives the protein CASRGGLAGANSYNEQFF.

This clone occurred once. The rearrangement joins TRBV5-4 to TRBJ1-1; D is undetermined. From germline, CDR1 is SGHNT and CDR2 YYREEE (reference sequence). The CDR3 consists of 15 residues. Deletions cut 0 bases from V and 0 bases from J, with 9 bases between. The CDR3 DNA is TGTGCCAGCAGCTTGGGGGAGTCGGTGAACACTGAAGCTTTCTTT. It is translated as CASSLGESVNTEAFF.

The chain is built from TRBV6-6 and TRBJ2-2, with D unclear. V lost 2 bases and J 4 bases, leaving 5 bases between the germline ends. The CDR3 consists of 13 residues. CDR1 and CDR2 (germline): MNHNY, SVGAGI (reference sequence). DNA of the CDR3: TGTGCCAGCAGTTACGGAGTCACCGGGGAGCTGTTTTTT. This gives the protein CASSYGVTGELFF.

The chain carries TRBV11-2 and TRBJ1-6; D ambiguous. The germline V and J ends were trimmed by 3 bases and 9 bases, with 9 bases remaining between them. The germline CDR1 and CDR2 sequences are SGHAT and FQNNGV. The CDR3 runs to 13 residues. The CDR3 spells CASSFGETSPLHF. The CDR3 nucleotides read TGTGCCAGCAGCTTCGGGGAAACTTCACCCCTCCACTTT. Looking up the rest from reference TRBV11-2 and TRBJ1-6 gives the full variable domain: EAGVAQSPRYKIIEKRQSVAFWCNPISGHATLYWYQQILGQGPKLLIQFQNNGVVDDSQLPKDRFSAERLKGVDSTLKIQPAKLEDSAVYLCASSFGETSPLHFGNGTRLTVT.

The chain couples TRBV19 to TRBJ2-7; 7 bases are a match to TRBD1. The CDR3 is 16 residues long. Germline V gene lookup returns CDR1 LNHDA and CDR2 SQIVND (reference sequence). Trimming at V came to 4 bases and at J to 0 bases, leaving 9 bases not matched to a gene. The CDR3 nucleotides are TGTGCCAGTAGTAGAGGGACAGACCTACTCTCCTACGAGCAGTACTTC. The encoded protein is CASSRGTDLLSYEQYF.

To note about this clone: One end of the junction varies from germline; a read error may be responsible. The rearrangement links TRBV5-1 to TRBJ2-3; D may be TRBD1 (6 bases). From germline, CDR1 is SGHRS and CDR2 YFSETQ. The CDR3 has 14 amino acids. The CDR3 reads CASSLEQQGRTQYF. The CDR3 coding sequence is TGCGCCAGCAGTTTGGAACAACAGGGAAGGACGCAGTATTTT.

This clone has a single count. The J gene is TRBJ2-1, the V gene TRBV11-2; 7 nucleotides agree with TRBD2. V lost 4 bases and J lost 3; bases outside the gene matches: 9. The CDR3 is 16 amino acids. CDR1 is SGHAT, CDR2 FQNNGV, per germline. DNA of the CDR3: TGTGCCAGCAGCTCCCGGGGTAGCGGGTTCTACAATGAGCAGTTCTTC. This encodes CASSSRGSGFYNEQFF.

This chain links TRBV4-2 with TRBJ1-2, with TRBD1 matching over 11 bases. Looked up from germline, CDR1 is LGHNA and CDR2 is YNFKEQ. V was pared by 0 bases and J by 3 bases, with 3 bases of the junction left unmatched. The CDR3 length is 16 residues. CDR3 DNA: TGTGCCAGCAGCCAAGACCTGGGACAGGGGGACTATGGCTACACCTTC. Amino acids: CASSQDLGQGDYGYTF.

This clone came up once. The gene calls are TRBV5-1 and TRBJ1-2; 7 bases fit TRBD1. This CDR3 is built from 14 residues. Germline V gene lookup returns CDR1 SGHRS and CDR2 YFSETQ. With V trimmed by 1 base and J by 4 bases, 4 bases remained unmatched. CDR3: CASSLTGEGYGYTF. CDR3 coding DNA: TGCGCCAGCAGCTTGACAGGGGAAGGCTATGGCTACACCTTC.